This T cell receptor beta chain originates from a study of technical replicates of blood from several donors. The repertoire was sequenced with immunoSEQ multiplex PCR; TCRdb's copy has only in-frame clones and lacks some. This sample has around 80,000 clones, with roughly 91% found just once. This clone was detected only a few times. V shed 3 bases and J shed 8 bases, with 10 bases lying between them. The CDR3 has 12 residues. Germline loops: CDR1 SNHLY, CDR2 FYNNEI. The V call is TRBV2, the J call TRBJ1-1; D unresolved. The TCR sequence derives from a human donor in good health. The source material was T cells isolated from PBMCs. In DNA, the CDR3 is TGTGCCAGCAGTGAGCGGGCCCTAGAAGCTTTCTTT. Encoded protein: CASSERALEAFF.